This entry lists 15 T cell receptor beta chains sequenced from one sample in a study of shared clonotypes between healthy human individuals (TCRdb year 2020). Library method: the immunoSEQ multiplex PCR assay. Not all clones reach the TCRdb copy of this immuneACCESS table, which keeps in-frame sequences only. Checked studies attribute under half of the gap to unresolved V genes and leave the rest unexplained. The sample table records some 2,000,000 clones; 85% to 95% of these occur just once. The top ten hold around 0.13% of the sample. Sequenced: naive CD4+ T cells sorted from blood. The cell subset or site tag for this specimen amounts to: CD45RA+ positively selected. These receptors were obtained from a man aged 18-30 years in good health.

This sequence joins TRBV6-5 and TRBJ1-2; 8 nucleotides agree with TRBD1. The CDR3 has 13 residues. CDR1 is MNHEY, CDR2 SVGAGI, per germline. The V and J ends lost 4 bases and 7 bases, in that order; junction bases with no gene match: 5. CDR3 nucleotide sequence: TGTGCCAGCAGTTCGACAGGGGAGGGTGGCTACACCTTC. Translating it yields CASSSTGEGGYTF.

J is TRBJ2-1 and V is TRBV5-1, with D unresolved. In germline, CDR1 is SGHRS, CDR2 YFSETQ. Between the trimmed V and J ends, which lost 0 bases and 10 bases, there was a span of 5 bases. This CDR3 region has 11 residues. In DNA, the CDR3 is TGCGCCAGCAGCTTGGTTACAGAGCAGTTCTTC. It specifies CASSLVTEQFF.

Comments on this clone: The identical CDR3 is also encoded by other nucleotide sequences in the sample. The gene calls are TRBV7-2 and TRBJ2-5; perhaps D is TRBD1 or TRBD2 (6 bases each). The CDR3 has 15 residues. From germline, CDR1 is SGHTA and CDR2 FQGNSA. V lost 0 bases and J lost 5, with 13 bases in between. The CDR3 protein is CASSLARLGGETQYF. CDR3 DNA: TGTGCCAGCAGCTTAGCGCGACTAGGGGGGGAGACCCAGTACTTC.

This chain links TRBV5-1 with TRBJ1-4; perhaps TRBD1 as D (5 bases). This CDR3 has 16 residues. Trimming took off 0 bases at V and 3 bases at J, with 12 bases between the two ends. From germline, CDR1 is SGHRS and CDR2 YFSETQ. CDR3 sequence (DNA): TGCGCCAGCAGCTTGGGACTCGGCAGGGCTAATGAAAAACTGTTTTTT. Protein sequence: CASSLGLGRANEKLFF.

The rearrangement uses TRBV15 and TRBJ2-5; 9 positions match TRBD2. Germline assignment: CDR1 LNHNV and CDR2 YYDKDF (reference sequence). J gave up 5 bases and V 0 bases, and 7 bases lay outside the gene matches. This CDR3 is built from 16 residues. In nucleotides, the CDR3 is TGTGCCACCAGCAGAGATCTAGCGGGATGGGGGGAGACCCAGTACTTC. This encodes CATSRDLAGWGETQYF.

CDR3 amino acids: CASRLSPGGAEQYF. The CDR3 DNA follows: TGTGCCAGTAGGCTATCACCCGGGGGAGCCGAGCAGTACTTC. V and J are TRBV19 and TRBJ2-7, with a possible D match to TRBD2 (6 bases). V lost 6 bases and J lost 6, with 18 bases in between. Germline loops: CDR1 LNHDA, CDR2 SQIVND (reference sequence). This CDR3 comprises 14 residues.

The chain employs TRBV7-2 and TRBJ1-1; no definite D call. V shed 10 bases and J shed 1 base, with 10 bases lying between them. Germline V CDR1 and CDR2: SGHTA, FQGNSA. The CDR3 length is 12 residues. The chain's CDR3 is CATGEENTEAFF. CDR3 DNA: TGTGCCACCGGGGAGGAGAACACTGAAGCTTTCTTT.

The J gene is TRBJ2-1, the V gene TRBV9; a possible D gene is TRBD2 (6 bases). There are 17 residues in the CDR3. The germline V gene encodes CDR1 SGDLS and CDR2 YYNGEE. V lost 0 bases and J 2 bases, leaving 15 bases between the germline ends. The CDR3 is CASSVDGGTVPYNEQFF. As DNA, the CDR3 is TGTGCCAGCAGCGTAGATGGCGGGACGGTGCCCTACAATGAGCAGTTCTTC.

Only one count was recorded for this clone. The J gene is TRBJ2-2, the V gene TRBV2; D remains ambiguous. V was trimmed by 3 bases and J by 0 bases, leaving 5 bases between them. In germline, CDR1 is SNHLY, CDR2 FYNNEI. The CDR3 runs 14 residues. The CDR3 reads CASSDTPNTGELFF. CDR3 DNA sequence: TGTGCCAGCAGTGATACGCCGAACACCGGGGAGCTGTTTTTT.

The J gene is TRBJ2-7, the V gene TRBV30, with a tentative D call TRBD1 (6 bases). The CDR3 consists of 14 residues. Per germline, CDR1 GTSNPN and CDR2 SVGIG (reference sequence). Deletions cut 0 bases from V and 3 bases from J, with 12 bases between. The CDR3 spells CAWSVLQGDYEQYF. CDR3 DNA sequence: TGTGCCTGGAGTGTACTACAGGGCGACTACGAGCAGTACTTC.

The rearrangement joins TRBV5-8 to TRBJ1-6; D is perhaps TRBD1 (5 bases). V dropped 0 bases and J dropped 0 bases, with 13 bases sitting between them. CDR1 is SGHTS and CDR2 is YDEGEE in the germline V gene. This CDR3 is 18 amino acids long. The CDR3 DNA is TGTGCCAGCAGCTTGGTGGTGACAGAAAGCTCCTATAATTCACCCCTCCACTTT. It yields the protein CASSLVVTESSYNSPLHF.

The rearrangement joins TRBV4-1 to TRBJ2-7; D might be TRBD1 or TRBD2, each matching 5 bases. Trimming removed 0 bases from V and 5 bases from J, with 14 bases in between. There are 15 residues in the CDR3. Germline V CDR1 and CDR2: MGHRA, YSYEKL. Here the CDR3 reads CASSQELGRDHEQYF. The CDR3 coding sequence is TGCGCCAGCAGCCAAGAGTTGGGCAGGGACCACGAGCAGTACTTC.

J is TRBJ1-5 and V is TRBV19, with D possibly TRBD1 on 5 matching bases. This CDR3 is 16 amino acids long. Germline CDR1 and CDR2: LNHDA and SQIVND (reference sequence). V lost 3 bases and J lost 0, with 12 bases in between. The CDR3 spells CASSIGADYSNQPQHF. The CDR3 bases are TGTGCCAGTAGTATTGGGGCGGACTATAGCAATCAGCCCCAGCATTTT.

This clone was detected once. V and J are TRBV6-1 and TRBJ2-5; D is perhaps TRBD1 (6 bases). V was pared by 8 bases and J by 4 bases, with 17 bases between. The germline gives CDR1 MNHNS, CDR2 SASEGT. CDR3 size: 14 residues. CDR3 protein: CASEYPKGGETQYF. The CDR3 DNA reads TGTGCCAGCGAATATCCAAAAGGGGGAGAGACCCAGTACTTC.

The rearrangement uses TRBV28 and TRBJ1-5, with D unresolved. V was clipped by 3 bases and J by 9 bases, with 9 bases between them. The length of the CDR3 is 12 residues. Per germline, CDR1 MDHEN and CDR2 SYDVKM. In DNA, the CDR3 is TGTGCCAGCAGTTTTCTCAACAGGCCCCAGCATTTT. As protein: CASSFLNRPQHF.